This TCR beta chain emerged from a study of early T cells in non-severe SARS-CoV-2 infection. Study summary: Sequenced material consisted of bulk RNA (from unsorted whole blood), and chains were unpaired.

TCRdb reprocessed the 5' RACE reads with MiXCR, giving one entry per CDR3 protein. The data contain some 64,000 distinct CDR3 sequences, about 13% of them seen just once; the ten biggest clones take up about 8.5%. The source is an adult who was a healthcare worker with PCR-confirmed SARS-CoV-2 infection or an uninfected control (not recorded which). Sequenced: whole blood.

CDR3 DNA sequence: TGTGCCAGCAGCAAGGCCCACACTAGCGGGAAGGTGATCACAGATACGCAGTATTTT. This encodes CASSKAHTSGKVITDTQYF. The rearrangement links TRBV6-6 to TRBJ2-3; 10 positions match TRBD2. The V gene's germline CDR1 is MNHNY and CDR2 SVGAGI (reference sequence). The CDR3 has 19 amino acids. Trimming took 6 bases from V and 2 from J; bases not matched to a gene: 17.